Each of the 25 T cell receptor beta chains below was sequenced from the same sample in a study of T cell responses to AZD1222 COVID-19 vaccine. Generated by immunoSEQ multiplex PCR, the TCRdb table keeps only in-frame clones and is missing some. The sample consists of fewer than 85,000 clones, about 90% of them appearing once. This material consisted of peripheral blood, taken on day 0 of MenACWY control vaccination. The receptors stem from an adult in good health.

This chain connects TRBV7-9 to TRBJ1-2; 10 positions agree with TRBD1. V shed 5 bases and J 8 bases; nucleotides not matched to a gene: 2. The CDR3 covers 12 residues. CDR1 and CDR2 from the germline V gene are SEHNR and FQNEAQ (reference sequence). The CDR3 spells CASSRDRGGYTF. The CDR3 DNA sequence: TGTGCCAGCAGCCGGGACAGGGGCGGCTACACCTTC.

In its sample, this clone was seen once. V and J are TRBV6-5 and TRBJ1-2, with D possibly TRBD1 on 5 matching bases. The CDR3 contains 13 residues. Germline CDR1 MNHEY, CDR2 SVGAGI. Trimming removed 6 bases from V and 4 bases from J, with 12 bases in between. The CDR3 sequence is CASRRGTGYGYTF. The DNA for the CDR3 is TGTGCCAGCAGGCGGGGGACCGGCTATGGCTACACCTTC.

The rearrangement uses TRBV5-6 and TRBJ1-3, with unresolved D. Germline-derived CDR1 and CDR2 are SGHDT and YYEEEE. V lost 1 base and J lost 4, with 6 bases in between. The CDR3 covers 13 residues. The DNA for the CDR3 is TGTGCCAGCAGCTTGTTCGGAGGAAACACCATATATTTT. Encoded protein: CASSLFGGNTIYF.

This clone has more than one count but fewer than ten. The chain combines TRBV6-5 with TRBJ2-3, with 8 nucleotides matching TRBD1. With V trimmed by 6 bases and J by 4 bases, 6 bases remained unmatched. The germline gives CDR1 MNHEY, CDR2 SVGAGI. The CDR3 length is 14 residues. The CDR3 bases are TGTGCCAGCAGGGACAGGGCCCGGTCAGATACGCAGTATTTT. This encodes CASRDRARSDTQYF.

The V call is TRBV5-1, the J call TRBJ2-7; D ambiguous. The germline V gene has CDR1 SGHRS and CDR2 YFSETQ. The CDR3 is 14 amino acids. With 4 bases removed from V and 1 base from J, the gap between germline ends came to 12 bases. CDR3 bases: TGCGCCAGCAGCCGCGACCCCGAGTCCTACGAGCAGTACTTC. It is translated as CASSRDPESYEQYF. The variable domain in full, with the rest retrieved from reference TRBV5-1 and TRBJ2-7, is KAGVTQTPRYLIKTRGQQVTLSCSPISGHRSVSWYQQTPGQGLQFLFEYFSETQRNKGNFPGRFSGRQFSNSRSEMNVSTLELGDSALYLCASSRDPESYEQYFGPGTRLTVT.

The table lists this clone with a few counts. The V gene is TRBV19, the J gene TRBJ2-7; TRBD2 matches 8 bases. The length of the CDR3 is 15 residues. The V and J ends lost 1 base and 5 bases, in that order; junction bases with no gene match: 7. From germline, CDR1 is LNHDA and CDR2 SQIVND (reference sequence). CDR3 residues: CASSIAQTSEHEQYF. CDR3 bases: TGTGCCAGTAGTATAGCGCAGACTAGCGAGCACGAGCAGTACTTC.

The genes are TRBV7-9 and TRBJ2-1; D is perhaps TRBD2 (6 bases). The CDR3 contains 13 residues. The V end was cut by 1 base, the J end by 10 bases, with 11 bases between. Germline lookup yields CDR1 SEHNR and CDR2 FQNEAQ (reference sequence). For the CDR3, the DNA is TGTGCCAGCAGCTTAGGGGACTTAAGAGAGCAGTTCTTC. Translating gives CASSLGDLREQFF.

This rearrangement joins TRBV4-3 to TRBJ2-3; the D is unclear. V lost 1 base to trimming and J lost 4 bases, with 6 bases between them. This CDR3 is 13 amino acids long. In germline, CDR1 is LGHNA, CDR2 YSLEER. CDR3 in DNA: TGCGCCAGCAGCCAAGGTCGGTCAGATACGCAGTATTTT. It is translated as CASSQGRSDTQYF.

The chain joins TRBV7-9 to TRBJ2-1; 12 bases are a match to TRBD2. Germline lookup yields CDR1 SEHNR and CDR2 FQNEAQ (reference sequence). Trimming removed 1 base from V and 4 bases from J; junction bases left unmatched: 2. There are 16 residues in the CDR3. The CDR3 DNA follows: TGTGCCAGCAGCTTAGAAACTAGCGGGAGGTACAATGAGCAGTTCTTC. Protein product: CASSLETSGRYNEQFF.

The gene calls are TRBV7-8 and TRBJ2-5, with D perhaps matching TRBD1 (5 bases). Germline V CDR1 and CDR2: SGHVS, FQNEAQ. Trimming pared 4 bases from V and 2 bases from J, leaving 8 bases between. CDR3 length: 13 residues. CDR3 nucleotides: TGTGCCAGCAGCTCTAGGGGTCAAGAGACCCAGTACTTC. It yields the protein CASSSRGQETQYF.

The chain links TRBV19 to TRBJ1-5; D is unclear. Germline V CDR1 and CDR2: LNHDA, SQIVND (reference sequence). V was shortened by 9 bases and J by 7 bases, with 25 bases between the two germline ends. The CDR3 consists of 16 residues. CDR3 region: CASVERTGEVGQPQHF. The DNA for the CDR3 is TGTGCCAGCGTCGAGCGAACTGGCGAAGTTGGACAGCCCCAGCATTTT.

The chain is built from TRBV5-1 and TRBJ1-4; 9 bases line up with TRBD1. This CDR3 has 14 residues. With V trimmed by 4 bases and J by 7 bases, 5 bases remained unmatched. Germline CDR1 reads SGHRS; CDR2 reads YFSETQ. CDR3 DNA sequence: TGCGCCAGCAGCCGGGACAGGGATTCTGAAAAACTGTTTTTT. Its protein is CASSRDRDSEKLFF.

The chain links TRBV19 to TRBJ1-5, with D uncertain. The CDR3 covers 16 residues. CDR1 and CDR2 (germline): LNHDA, SQIVND (reference sequence). Between the trimmed V and J ends, which lost 5 bases and 0 bases, there was a span of 14 bases. CDR3: CASSAVDGNSNQPQHF. The CDR3 DNA reads as TGTGCCAGTAGTGCAGTTGACGGGAATAGCAATCAGCCCCAGCATTTT.

The chain joins TRBV24-1 to TRBJ2-3; no firm D call. This CDR3 is 12 amino acids long. Germline CDR1 KGHDR, CDR2 SFDVKD. V dropped 4 bases and J dropped 1 base, with 2 bases sitting between them. The CDR3 protein is CATSERTDTQYF. The CDR3 nucleotides read TGTGCCACCAGTGAGCGCACAGATACGCAGTATTTT.

The chain couples TRBV19 to TRBJ2-3; D unclear. CDR3 length: 11 residues. V was pared by 4 bases and J by 4 bases, with 3 bases between. Germline CDR1 reads LNHDA; CDR2 reads SQIVND (reference sequence). The CDR3 sequence: CASSTADTQYF. CDR3 DNA: TGTGCCAGTAGTACAGCAGATACGCAGTATTTT.

This chain joins TRBV5-8 and TRBJ2-5; 9 bases are shared with TRBD2. V lost 4 bases and J lost 4; bases outside the gene matches: 11. Germline V lookup: CDR1 SGHTS, CDR2 YDEGEE. This CDR3 is built from 16 residues. CDR3 sequence reads: CASSPGLSGGRETQYF. CDR3 DNA: TGTGCCAGCAGCCCGGGTCTAAGCGGGGGGCGAGAGACCCAGTACTTC.

The rearrangement links TRBV28 to TRBJ1-1; TRBD1 is a possible D gene (5 bases). V shed 5 bases and J shed 1 base, with 20 bases lying between them. The CDR3 runs 17 residues. The germline gives CDR1 MDHEN, CDR2 SYDVKM. The CDR3 coding sequence is TGTGCCAGCAGTCCAACTGGGACTCCCCGGAGGAACACTGAAGCTTTCTTT. Translation gives CASSPTGTPRRNTEAFF.

This rearrangement joins TRBV12-3 or TRBV12-4 to TRBJ1-2; TRBD1 might be the D (6 bases). The CDR3 has 13 residues. Trimming pared 6 bases from V and 2 bases from J, leaving 10 bases between. The DNA of the CDR3 is TGTGCCAGCAGGGTCACAGGGAACTATGGCTACACCTTC. Its protein is CASRVTGNYGYTF.

This sequence joins TRBV7-3 and TRBJ1-1; D is possibly TRBD1 (6 bases). This CDR3 region has 14 residues. Germline V gene lookup returns CDR1 SGHTA and CDR2 FQGTGA. V lost 3 bases and J lost 1, with 9 bases in between. The CDR3 DNA reads TGTGCCAGCAGCTTGGGACATCAGAACACTGAAGCTTTCTTT. Its translation is CASSLGHQNTEAFF.

A few counts support this clone. The V call is TRBV11-1, the J call TRBJ2-3; D is perhaps TRBD2 (6 bases). The CDR3 totals 14 residues. CDR1 and CDR2 from the germline V gene are SGHAT and FQDESV (reference sequence). V gave up 8 bases and J gave up 3 bases, with 15 bases separating them. The CDR3: CASESGFQTDTQYF. CDR3 bases: TGTGCCAGCGAGAGCGGGTTCCAAACAGATACGCAGTATTTT. The full variable domain, its missing parts supplied by reference TRBV11-1 and TRBJ2-3, is EAEVAQSPRYKITEKSQAVAFWCDPISGHATLYWYRQILGQGPELLVQFQDESVVDDSQLPKDRFSAERLKGVDSTLKIQPAELGDSAMYLCASESGFQTDTQYFGPGTRLTVL.

The chain employs TRBV5-1 and TRBJ2-5; D might be TRBD1 or TRBD2, each matching 5 bases. V was clipped by 2 bases and J by 4 bases, with 15 bases between them. Germline CDR1 reads SGHRS; CDR2 reads YFSETQ. This CDR3 spans 15 amino acids. The CDR3 DNA sequence: TGCGCCAGCAGCTTTAGGGACGAGCCTAGAGAGACCCAGTACTTC. It translates to CASSFRDEPRETQYF.

The rearrangement uses TRBV3-1 (or the pseudogene TRBV3-2) and TRBJ1-3; D is undetermined. V was clipped by 1 base and J by 4 bases, with 11 bases between them. Germline lookup yields CDR1 LGHDT and CDR2 YNNKEL (reference sequence). CDR3 size: 15 residues. The CDR3, as DNA: TGTGCCAGCAGCCAAGGTTATCGAGTCGGAAACACCATATATTTT. Translated: CASSQGYRVGNTIYF.

The chain uses TRBV6-2 or TRBV6-3 and TRBJ2-7; 7 positions match TRBD2. Germline V CDR1 and CDR2: MNHEY, SVGEGT. V shed 2 bases, J shed 4 bases, and the junction held 11 bases outside the gene matches. The CDR3 is 16 amino acids. CDR3 bases: TGTGCCAGCAGTTACGTCGCGGGGGAGGGCCTTTACGAGCAGTACTTC. Amino acid sequence: CASSYVAGEGLYEQYF.

The V call is TRBV10-3, the J call TRBJ2-1, with TRBD2 matching over 8 bases. The CDR3 has 16 residues. V lost 4 bases, J lost 7 bases, and 12 bases stayed unmatched. CDR1 and CDR2 (germline): ENHRY, SYGVKD. CDR3 nucleotide sequence: TGTGCCATCAGTGGGTGGAGAGCGGGAGAGTTGAATGAGCAGTTCTTC. Translation: CAISGWRAGELNEQFF.

The CDR3 nucleotides are TGTGCCAGCAGTGAAATTGGCCATGGCTATGGCTACACCTTC. Amino acid sequence: CASSEIGHGYGYTF. J is TRBJ1-2 and V is TRBV6-1, with D unresolved. V shed 2 bases and J shed 4 bases, with 11 bases lying between them. Germline CDR1 and CDR2: MNHNS and SASEGT. This CDR3 has 14 amino acids.